The 13 T cell receptor beta chains presented below share a single source sample, sequenced in a study of T cell changes during pregnancy in multiple sclerosis. Clones were sequenced by immunoSEQ multiplex PCR, and TCRdb holds only the in-frame ones, with some missing. The profile covers 35,000 to 50,000 clones, with approximately 92% appearing a single time and approximately 0.73% taken by the ten largest. This specimen was CD4+ T cells from peripheral blood mononuclear cells, taken in the first trimester of pregnancy. The receptors come from a female donor with multiple sclerosis, enrolled in a pregnancy study.

The CDR3 loop reads CASSRTGQNTEAFF. CDR3 sequence (DNA): TGTGCCAGCAGCCGAACGGGACAGAACACTGAAGCTTTCTTT. The V call is TRBV6-5, the J call TRBJ1-1; D perhaps matches TRBD1 (6 bases). V was pared by 6 bases and J by 1 base, with 12 bases between. The CDR3 runs 14 residues. Germline assignment: CDR1 MNHEY and CDR2 SVGAGI.

The rearrangement links TRBV10-3 to TRBJ1-1, with a tentative D call TRBD1 (6 bases). In germline, CDR1 is ENHRY, CDR2 SYGVKD. The CDR3 extends over 11 amino acids. V was trimmed by 8 bases and J by 9 bases, leaving 13 bases between them. This CDR3 is CAIGTKVKAFF. In nucleotides, the CDR3 is TGTGCCATCGGGACAAAGGTAAAAGCTTTCTTT.

The CDR3 sequence: CASSSSPGVPPYEQYF. The CDR3 DNA is TGTGCCAGCAGCTCGAGCCCCGGGGTCCCTCCCTACGAGCAGTACTTC. V is TRBV11-1 and J is TRBJ2-7; weak D call: TRBD2 (5 bases). V lost 4 bases and J 2 bases, leaving 18 bases between the germline ends. This CDR3 contains 16 residues. Germline V CDR1 and CDR2: SGHAT, FQDESV (reference sequence). The full variable domain, in which reference TRBV11-1 and TRBJ2-7 provide the parts outside the CDR3, is EAEVAQSPRYKITEKSQAVAFWCDPISGHATLYWYRQILGQGPELLVQFQDESVVDDSQLPKDRFSAERLKGVDSTLKIQPAELGDSAMYLCASSSSPGVPPYEQYFGPGTRLTVT.

The chain couples TRBV28 to TRBJ2-5; TRBD1 is a possible D gene (7 bases). This CDR3 has 14 amino acids. Per germline, CDR1 MDHEN and CDR2 SYDVKM. V was cut by 5 bases and J by 0 bases, with 10 bases left in between. The CDR3 nucleotides read TGTGCCAGCAGTGGCGGGACAGACCAAGAGACCCAGTACTTC. This sequence encodes CASSGGTDQETQYF.

The rearrangement uses TRBV5-4 and TRBJ2-7, with 12 bases matching TRBD2. This CDR3 region has 15 residues. The germline CDR1 and CDR2 sequences are SGHNT and YYREEE (reference sequence). The junction had 6 bases not matched to a gene; V was cut back by 2 bases and J by 6 bases. DNA of the CDR3: TGTGCCAGCAGCTTTCGGACTAGCGGGAAGGCCGAGCAGTACTTC. It specifies CASSFRTSGKAEQYF.

The chain recombines TRBV25-1 with TRBJ1-2, with 9 positions matching TRBD1. V trimming: 4 bases; J trimming: 9 bases; junction bases outside the gene matches: 9. The CDR3 sequence is 14 residues long. CDR1 and CDR2 (germline): MGHDK, SYGVNS. The CDR3 protein is CASSAQGQGVSYTF. The CDR3 nucleotides are TGTGCCAGCAGTGCCCAGGGACAGGGCGTGAGCTACACCTTC.

This clone appeared once. The chain links TRBV28 to TRBJ1-1; D gene uncertain. The CDR3 has 15 amino acids. Germline CDR1 reads MDHEN; CDR2 reads SYDVKM. V gave up 2 bases and J gave up 4 bases, with 14 bases separating them. The DNA for the CDR3 is TGTGCCAGCAGTTTAGTTTCCAGTGGTGGCACTGAAGCTTTCTTT. Protein product: CASSLVSSGGTEAFF.

Details on this clone: The conserved closing phenylalanine or tryptophan is absent in this CDR3, likely reflecting a read error. DNA for the CDR3: TGTGCCTGGAGTCGATCAGTGGGGCGCGAGGCTACGCAGTATCTT. Translating gives CAWSRSVGREATQYL. The J gene is TRBJ2-3, the V gene TRBV30; tentative D call: TRBD1 (5 bases). CDR1 and CDR2 (germline): GTSNPN, SVGIG (reference sequence). The V gene lost 2 bases and the J gene lost 8 bases, with 20 bases spanning the gap. CDR3 length: 15 residues.

The chain is built from TRBV18 and TRBJ2-7; 10 bases map to TRBD2. V shed 8 bases, J shed 0 bases, and the junction held 10 bases outside the gene matches. The CDR3 consists of 16 residues. CDR1 is KGHSH and CDR2 is LQKENI in the germline V gene. This CDR3 is CASGPIAGGSSYEQYF. The CDR3 bases are TGTGCCAGCGGCCCTATAGCGGGAGGCAGCTCCTACGAGCAGTACTTC. The full variable domain, with the rest looked up from reference TRBV18 and TRBJ2-7, is NAGVMQNPRHLVRRRGQEARLRCSPMKGHSHVYWYRQLPEEGLKFMVYLQKENIIDESGMPKERFSAEFPKEGPSILRIQQVVRGDSAAYFCASGPIAGGSSYEQYFGPGTRLTVT.

This clone was seen a few times. The chain combines TRBV5-1 with TRBJ1-1; no clear D gene. The V and J ends lost 4 bases and 2 bases respectively, with 3 bases between them. The CDR3 length is 11 residues. The germline V gene has CDR1 SGHRS and CDR2 YFSETQ. This CDR3 reads CASSLNTEAFF. As DNA, the CDR3 is TGCGCCAGCAGCCTAAACACTGAAGCTTTCTTT. Full variable domain (rest looked up from reference TRBV5-1 and TRBJ1-1): KAGVTQTPRYLIKTRGQQVTLSCSPISGHRSVSWYQQTPGQGLQFLFEYFSETQRNKGNFPGRFSGRQFSNSRSEMNVSTLELGDSALYLCASSLNTEAFFGQGTRLTVV.

This sequence joins TRBV5-6 and TRBJ1-4; 7 bases line up with TRBD1. The CDR3 is 17 residues long. With 1 base clipped from V and 8 bases from J, the junction kept 14 bases outside the gene matches. Looked up from germline, CDR1 is SGHDT and CDR2 is YYEEEE. The CDR3: CASSLLRRGRSGEKLFF. DNA of the CDR3: TGTGCCAGCAGCTTGTTGAGGAGGGGGCGCTCGGGGGAAAAACTGTTTTTT.

The chain recombines TRBV18 with TRBJ1-1; D gene uncertain. The CDR3 sequence is 12 residues long. CDR1 is KGHSH, CDR2 LQKENI, per germline. V lost 7 bases, J lost 1 base, and 7 bases lay in between. This CDR3 reads CASLTRNTEAFF. The CDR3 DNA is TGTGCCAGCTTAACAAGGAACACTGAAGCTTTCTTT.

The V call is TRBV5-1, the J call TRBJ2-1, with unresolved D. Germline V gives CDR1 SGHRS, CDR2 YFSETQ. Trimming removed 0 bases at V and 9 bases at J, with 7 bases between. The CDR3 length is 12 residues. CDR3 bases: TGCGCCAGCAGCTTGGTAGCTGCTGAGCAGTTCTTC. Amino acids: CASSLVAAEQFF.